Below are 3 T cell receptor beta chains sequenced from a single sample in a study of molecular identifiers for immune sequencing clone quantification. TCRdb re-analysed the PCR reads in MiXCR, keeping a single row per CDR3 protein. The sample includes around 480,000 distinct CDR3 sequences, about a fifth of them seen just once. Sequenced material: naive CD8+ T cells from blood, with Jurkat cell RNA spiked in. Subset reported: FACS-sorted CD8+CD4-CCR7+CD45RA+ naive T cells. Every receptor here comes from a human donor in good health. Some libraries in this study had Jurkat cell RNA spiked in.

The CDR3 loop reads CASSYSRAGALFAYEQYF. DNA for the CDR3: TGTGCCAGCAGTTACTCGCGGGCAGGGGCCCTTTTCGCGTACGAGCAGTACTTC. The chain is built from TRBV6-5 and TRBJ2-7; the D gene is possibly TRBD1 (6 bases). The CDR3 covers 18 residues. CDR1 and CDR2 (germline): MNHEY, SVGAGI. With 0 bases removed from V and 4 bases from J, the gap between germline ends came to 22 bases.

This clonotype was picked up many times. V and J are TRBV11-1 and TRBJ2-6; 9 bases are shared with TRBD1. Germline CDR1 reads SGHAT; CDR2 reads FQDESV (reference sequence). The CDR3 consists of 17 residues. The trim removed 4 bases at V and 0 bases at J, leaving 4 bases unmatched. Written as DNA, the CDR3 is TGTGCCAGCAGCTCGGACAGGGGAAGCTCTGGGGCCAACGTCCTGACTTTC. Translation gives CASSSDRGSSGANVLTF.

This clonotype came up many times. This sequence joins TRBV6-5 and TRBJ2-5; unclear D gene. Trimming removed 0 bases at V and 4 bases at J, with 12 bases between. The CDR3 loop spans 15 amino acids. CDR1 and CDR2 (germline): MNHEY, SVGAGI. CDR3 sequence reads: CASSYSDQVTETQYF. The CDR3 DNA is TGTGCCAGCAGTTACTCGGATCAGGTGACAGAGACCCAGTACTTC.